Listed below are T cell receptor beta chains from one sample, sequenced in a study of cytomegalovirus exposure and HLA in healthy donors. TCRdb keeps only in-frame clones here, not all; method: immunoSEQ multiplex PCR. The table includes about 120,000 clones, less than 90% detected once. Material for sequencing was PBMCs. The receptors were gathered from a man aged 18 to 30 in good health and CMV-seropositive. Both conserved end residues are part of each CDR3. A D gene is named only where the DNA matches it firmly. Some rows have no size entry. The others give once, few or many, or a class for an expanded clone.

>TRBJ2-1|TRBV19|.|.
CASSIVKNEQFF
TGTGCCAGTAGTATTGTAAAAAATGAGCAGTTCTTC
>TRBJ2-2|TRBV2|.|.
CASRPGPAGELFF
TGTGCCAGCAGACCAGGTCCGGCCGGGGAGCTGTTTTTT
>TRBJ2-1|TRBV7-2|.|.
CASSPMGSYEQFF
TGTGCCAGCAGCCCAATGGGCAGTTATGAGCAGTTCTTC
>TRBJ2-4|TRBV19|TRBD2|.
CASSPRSQHSSGGLNIQYF
TGTGCCAGTAGTCCCCGATCCCAACACTCTAGCGGGGGCTTAAACATTCAGTACTTC
>TRBJ2-1|TRBV27|TRBD1|once
CASSTFRQGLWNEQFF
TGTGCCAGCAGTACCTTCCGACAGGGTCTATGGAATGAGCAGTTCTTC
>TRBJ2-5|TRBV2|.|.
CASRGGAGRETQYF
TGTGCCAGCAGGGGGGGGGCAGGGCGAGAGACCCAGTACTTC
>TRBJ1-2|TRBV5-6|TRBD1|.
CASSYGDRVEGYTF
TGTGCCAGCAGCTACGGGGACAGGGTCGAGGGCTACACCTTC
>TRBJ2-7|TRBV6-1|TRBD1|.
CASSERSSDRGKQYF
TGTGCCAGCAGTGAAAGATCGTCCGACAGGGGGAAGCAGTACTTC
>TRBJ2-1|TRBV21-1|.|.
CASSKFSEGGENEQFF
TGTGCCAGCAGCAAGTTTTCGGAGGGCGGGGAAAATGAGCAGTTCTTC
>TRBJ1-1|TRBV5-1|TRBD1|.
CASSLLRGTENTEAFF
TGCGCCAGCAGCTTGTTACGTGGGACAGAGAACACTGAAGCTTTCTTT
>TRBJ1-1|TRBV25-1|.|.
CASSPHTRTEAFF
TGTGCCAGCAGCCCACATACCAGGACTGAAGCTTTCTTT
>TRBJ2-5|TRBV29-1|.|.
CSVEPSELGETQYF
TGCAGCGTCGAACCTAGCGAATTGGGGGAGACCCAGTACTTC
>TRBJ2-7|TRBV28|.|.
CASSLFRRRNSYEQYF
TGTGCCAGCAGTTTATTCCGGAGGCGGAACTCCTACGAGCAGTACTTC
>TRBJ2-7|TRBV13|TRBD1|.
CASSPGTGRDYEQYF
TGTGCCAGCAGCCCCGGGACAGGGCGGGATTACGAGCAGTACTTC
>TRBJ1-4|TRBV5-6|.|.
CASSSRGRFNEKLFF
TGTGCCAGCAGCTCCCGAGGGCGATTTAATGAAAAACTGTTTTTT
>TRBJ2-3|TRBV7-6|TRBD2|.
CASSLALAGVILSTDTQYF
TGTGCCAGCAGCTTAGCACTAGCGGGGGTCATCCTTAGCACAGATACGCAGTATTTT
>TRBJ1-5|TRBV4-1|TRBD1|.
CASSQGWTGGGQPQHF
TGCGCCAGCAGCCAAGGGTGGACAGGGGGCGGTCAGCCCCAGCATTTT
>TRBJ1-5|TRBV18|.|.
CASSLSAGGNQPQHF
TGTGCCAGCTCCCTTTCCGCAGGGGGCAATCAGCCCCAGCATTTT
>TRBJ2-5|TRBV2|TRBD2|.
CARHRGGEETQYF
TGTGCCCGACACCGCGGGGGGGAAGAGACCCAGTACTTC
>TRBJ1-4|TRBV4-1|TRBD1|.
CASSQGTGRGGGKLFF
TGCGCCAGCAGCCAAGGGACAGGCAGAGGTGGGGGAAAACTGTTTTTT
>TRBJ1-5|TRBV6-1|.|.
CAIRQGNQPQHF
TGTGCCATCCGTCAGGGAAATCAGCCCCAGCATTTT
>TRBJ2-5|TRBV27|TRBD1|.
CASRGQGRETQYF
TGTGCCAGCAGGGGACAGGGGAGAGAGACCCAGTACTTC
>TRBJ2-1|TRBV11-2|.|.
CASSLRSGNEQFF
TGTGCCAGCAGCTTAAGGTCGGGCAATGAGCAGTTCTTC
>TRBJ2-1|TRBV4-3|TRBD2|.
CASSHASGAPGEQFF
TGCGCCAGCAGCCACGCTAGCGGGGCCCCGGGGGAGCAGTTCTTC
>TRBJ2-7|TRBV5-1|.|.
CASSLVGTYEQYF
TGCGCCAGCAGCTTGGTCGGTACCTACGAGCAGTACTTC
>TRBJ2-5|TRBV19|.|few
CASTRRFQETQYF
TGTGCCAGTACAAGGCGGTTCCAAGAGACCCAGTACTTC
>TRBJ2-7|TRBV18|.|.
CASSPLPEGEQYF
TGTGCCAGCTCACCCCTTCCGGAGGGCGAGCAGTACTTC
>TRBJ2-5|TRBV28|TRBD2|once
CASSFPGLAGGQGETQYF
TGTGCCAGCAGTTTCCCGGGACTAGCGGGGGGCCAGGGGGAGACCCAGTACTTC